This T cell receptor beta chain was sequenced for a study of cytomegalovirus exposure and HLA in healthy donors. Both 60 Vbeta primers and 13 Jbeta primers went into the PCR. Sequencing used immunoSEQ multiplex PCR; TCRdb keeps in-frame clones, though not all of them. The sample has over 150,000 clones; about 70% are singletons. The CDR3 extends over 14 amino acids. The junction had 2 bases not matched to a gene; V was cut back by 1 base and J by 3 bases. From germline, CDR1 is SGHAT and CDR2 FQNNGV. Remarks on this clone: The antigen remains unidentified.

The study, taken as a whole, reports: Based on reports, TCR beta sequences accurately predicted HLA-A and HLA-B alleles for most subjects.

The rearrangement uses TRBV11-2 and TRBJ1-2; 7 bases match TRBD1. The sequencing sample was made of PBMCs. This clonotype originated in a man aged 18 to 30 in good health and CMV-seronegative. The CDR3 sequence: CASSLGTGYYGYTF. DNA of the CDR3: TGTGCCAGCAGCTTAGGGACAGGATACTATGGCTACACCTTC.